The sequence of this T cell receptor beta chain was determined in a study of graft-versus-host responses after intestinal transplantation. Whole-study context: The transplants performed in recipients were multivisceral, liver-intestinal, or isolated intestinal. Uniformly, recipients were administered anti-thymocyte globulin induction with subsequent tacrolimus and steroids for three to four years.

The CDR3 runs 15 residues. Germline CDR1 and CDR2: SGHTA and FQGNSA. V lost 0 bases, J lost 4 bases, and 11 bases lay in between. Assay used: immunoSEQ multiplex PCR; TCRdb lists only in-frame clones, some missing. The table has 4,000 to 5,500 clones, around four fifths seen once. Both intraepithelial and lamina propria lymphocytes were released by processing graft tissue. The receptor was derived from a human patient who received an intestinal transplant, so some T cells may come from the graft donor. The sequencing used ileum tissue, collected about 130 days after intestinal transplantation. The chain recombines TRBV7-2 with TRBJ2-3; D possibly matches TRBD1 or TRBD2 (5 bases each). As DNA, the CDR3 is TGTGCCAGCAGCTTAGCCCCTGGGACGGCAGATACGCAGTATTTT. It codes for CASSLAPGTADTQYF.